The rows below give T cell receptor beta chains drawn from one sample of a study of blood T cell repertoires in COVID-19. Method: immunoSEQ multiplex PCR; TCRdb's copy keeps in-frame clones and lacks some. The sample shows a few hundred thousand clones, approximately 80% of them seen only once. Sequencing used peripheral blood. All receptors come from a woman of 80 years or more with acute or convalescent COVID-19. Both conserved end residues are part of each CDR3. Each record gives: clone size, D gene, J gene, V gene, CDR3 DNA, CDR3 protein. D genes are given only for firm matches. Expanded clones get a size class; other rows say once, few or many, or leave the size out.

few TRBD1 TRBJ2-1 TRBV19 TGTGCCAGTAGTGGACAGGGGTCATTCTACAATGAGCAGTTCTTC CASSGQGSFYNEQFF
NA NA TRBJ1-3 TRBV3-1/TRBV3-2 TGTGCCAGCAGCCCTCTACTAGGGACTGGAAACACCATATATTTT CASSPLLGTGNTIYF
NA NA TRBJ2-6 TRBV11-2 TGTGCCAGCAGCTTCCGTTACTCTGGGGCCAACGTCCTGACTTTC CASSFRYSGANVLTF
NA TRBD1 TRBJ2-2 TRBV24-1 TGTGCCTCGCGGACAGGGGCCACCGGGGAGCTGTTTTTT CASRTGATGELFF
NA TRBD2 TRBJ2-5 TRBV7-3 TGTGCCAGCAGCCGCAGCGGGGGGCCGCAAGAGACCCAGTACTTC CASSRSGGPQETQYF
once NA TRBJ1-5 TRBV9 TGTGCCAGCAGCGCGGGGACTGAACAGCCCCAGCATTTT CASSAGTEQPQHF
NA TRBD1 TRBJ2-3 TRBV10-3 TGTGCCATCAGTGGGTCCCTACAGGGGGCGGAAGATACGCAGTATTTT CAISGSLQGAEDTQYF
NA TRBD1 TRBJ2-7 TRBV5-1 TGCGCCAGCAGCTTGGAGGGCCGACAGGGGGCCCACGAGCAGTACTTC CASSLEGRQGAHEQYF
few TRBD2 TRBJ2-5 TRBV7-3 TGTGCCAGCAGCCTTAGCGGGAGGGACGCCCTGCCTCAAGAGACCCAGTACTTC CASSLSGRDALPQETQYF
few TRBD1 TRBJ1-2 TRBV10-3 TGTGCCATCAGTGAGTCTCGGGAGGGGGCGAATGGCTACACCTTC CAISESREGANGYTF
NA NA TRBJ1-5 TRBV7-2 TGTGCCAGCAGCTTAGGGTGGGGCGATTCCCAGCATTTT CASSLGWGDSQHF
NA NA TRBJ2-3 TRBV7-2 TGTGCCAGCAGCTTGGCGGGCGCAGATACGCAGTATTTT CASSLAGADTQYF
once NA TRBJ2-7 TRBV10-3 TGTGCCATCAGTGAGGGACTCGCTGAGGAGCAGTACTTC CAISEGLAEEQYF
NA NA TRBJ1-1 TRBV6-5 TGTGCCAGCAGCCCCAGGGTCGGCACAACTGAAGCTTTCTTT CASSPRVGTTEAFF
NA NA TRBJ2-3 TRBV5-1 TGCGCCAGCAGCTTCTTAGGAGGGGCGGGCACAGATACGCAGTATTTT CASSFLGGAGTDTQYF
NA TRBD1 TRBJ1-4 TRBV28 TGTGCCAGCAGTCAAGACAGGGGTAATGAAAAACTGTTTTTT CASSQDRGNEKLFF
NA NA TRBJ1-1 TRBV7-2 TGTGCCAGCAGCTTAGACGGAGTCGGCACTGAAGCTTTCTTT CASSLDGVGTEAFF
NA NA TRBJ1-5 TRBV7-9 TGTGCCAGCAGCAAGGACAGTAGTCTAGGGCCCCAGCATTTT CASSKDSSLGPQHF
NA TRBD1 TRBJ1-6 TRBV4-1 TGCGCCAGCTCCCCGGAACAGGGGGCCGGGAATTCACCCCTCCACTTT CASSPEQGAGNSPLHF
NA NA TRBJ2-4 TRBV19 TGTGCCAGTAGCAATCAACAGGGAACTGGAAACATTCAGTACTTC CASSNQQGTGNIQYF
once TRBD1 TRBJ1-3 TRBV7-2 TGTGCCAGCAGCTTTGCACAGGGGAGCTCTGGAAACACCATATATTTT CASSFAQGSSGNTIYF
NA NA TRBJ1-5 TRBV19 TGTGCCAGTAGTATAGGAGGGGGTACGGTTCAGCCCCAGCATTTT CASSIGGGTVQPQHF
NA TRBD1 TRBJ1-2 TRBV7-9 TGTGCCAGCAGCTTAGGGGACAGGGGGGACTATGGCTACACCTTC CASSLGDRGDYGYTF
once NA TRBJ2-7 TRBV5-1 TGCGCCAGCAGCCGCGGACAACCGTCTACCTACGAGCAGTACTTC CASSRGQPSTYEQYF
NA NA TRBJ1-1 TRBV29-1 TGCAGCGTTGCTGAGTCCTCGGACACTGAAGCTTTCTTT CSVAESSDTEAFF
NA NA TRBJ1-1 TRBV5-1 TGCGCCAGCAGCTTGGACAGGGCGGACACTGAAGCTTTCTTT CASSLDRADTEAFF
NA NA TRBJ1-6 TRBV12-3/TRBV12-4 TGTGCCAGCAGTTTAGTATCCCGTTCACCCCTCCACTTT CASSLVSRSPLHF
NA TRBD2 TRBJ2-2 TRBV10-3 TGTGCCATCAGGCGGACTAGCGGGGGCCTCACCGGGGAGCTGTTTTTT CAIRRTSGGLTGELFF
NA NA TRBJ2-1 TRBV18 TGTGCCAGCTCACCAGGTAGCGCGTCCTACAATGAGCAGTTCTTC CASSPGSASYNEQFF
NA TRBD1 TRBJ1-4 TRBV30 TGTGCCTGGAGGTTCGGGACAGCTAATGAAAAACTGTTTTTT CAWRFGTANEKLFF
NA NA TRBJ2-5 TRBV6-5 TGTGCCAGCAGCGGCGGCGCACTCAAGAGGGAGACCCAGTACTTC CASSGGALKRETQYF
once TRBD1 TRBJ1-1 TRBV11-1 TGTGCCAGCAGTCCGAGGACAGGAAGTAACACTGAAGCTTTCTTT CASSPRTGSNTEAFF
NA TRBD2 TRBJ2-3 TRBV7-3 TGTGCCAGCAGCCGCACTAGCGGGAGCACAGATACGCAGTATTTT CASSRTSGSTDTQYF
NA NA TRBJ2-7 TRBV11-3 TGTGCCAGCTCCTCGCTCCTAGCCGGCTTCTCCTACGAGCAGTACTTC CASSSLLAGFSYEQYF
few NA TRBJ2-2 TRBV18 TGTGCCAGCTCCCTTCGGACAGCGAACACCGGGGAGCTGTTTTTT CASSLRTANTGELFF
NA NA TRBJ2-6 TRBV2 TGTGCCAGCAGGCAGGGGCATGGGGCCAACGTCCTGACTTTC CASRQGHGANVLTF
NA NA TRBJ2-5 TRBV20-1 TGCAGTGCTAGACAACAAGAGACCCAGTACTTC CSARQQETQYF
few NA TRBJ1-5 TRBV21-1 TGTGCCAGCAGTAACACAGGGGGCCATCAGCCCCAGCATTTT CASSNTGGHQPQHF
NA NA TRBJ2-3 TRBV10-3 TGTGCCATCAGTGAAAGCACGGTAGATACGCAGTATTTT CAISESTVDTQYF
NA TRBD1 TRBJ1-3 TRBV10-3 TGTGCCATCAGTGACCTAGCACAGGGGTCTGGAAACACCATATATTTT CAISDLAQGSGNTIYF
NA TRBD2 TRBJ2-5 TRBV19 TGTGCCAGTAGTCCAACTGGGCGGGGGGGCCTCGCGGCTCAGACCCAGTACTTC CASSPTGRGGLAAQTQYF
NA NA TRBJ1-1 TRBV2 TGTGCCAGCAGTGACTCTGCCAGGGAACTCTTT CASSDSARELF
NA TRBD1 TRBJ1-3 TRBV27 TGTGCCAGCAGTTTACCAGGGGGCGCGGAAGGAAACACCATATATTTT CASSLPGGAEGNTIYF
NA TRBD1 TRBJ1-1 TRBV5-1 TGCGCCAGCAAATTTTCACAGGGGGTGAACACTGAAGCTTTCTTT CASKFSQGVNTEAFF
NA TRBD2 TRBJ2-1 TRBV28 TGTGCCAGCAGAATAGCGGGAGGCTCCTACAATGAGCAGTTCTTC CASRIAGGSYNEQFF
NA TRBD1 TRBJ2-5 TRBV11-1 TGTGCCAGCACCCTCGGTGGACAGGACGGGGAGACCCAGTACTTC CASTLGGQDGETQYF
once NA TRBJ2-3 TRBV28 TGTGCCAGCAGTCTAGACAGCACAGATACGCAGTATTTT CASSLDSTDTQYF
NA TRBD2 TRBJ2-7 TRBV5-1 TGCGCCAGCAGCCGATATGCTTCAGGGGGCAGAGGACTAGCGGGATTGAGCTCCTACGAGCAGTACTTC CASSRYASGGRGLAGLSSYEQYF